Detailed here is one T cell receptor beta chain. The data were obtained in a study of cytomegalovirus exposure and HLA in healthy donors. Deletions cut 1 base from V and 3 bases from J, with 16 bases between. Germline loops: CDR1 SGDLS, CDR2 YYNGEE. The CDR3 extends over 16 amino acids. PCR involved 60 Vbeta and 13 Jbeta primers. Libraries were prepared by immunoSEQ multiplex PCR; TCRdb keeps only in-frame clonotypes and omits some of them. The data contain about 120,000 clones, roughly 80% of them seen just once; the ten biggest clones take up about 10%. This chain uses TRBV9 with TRBJ1-1; tentatively, D is TRBD1 (6 bases). The receptor was derived from a female donor in good health and CMV-seropositive. The sequenced sample consisted of PBMCs. The CDR3 loop is CASSVSAGAFDTEAFF. The CDR3 DNA is TGTGCCAGCAGCGTAAGTGCGGGGGCGTTTGACACTGAAGCTTTCTTT.